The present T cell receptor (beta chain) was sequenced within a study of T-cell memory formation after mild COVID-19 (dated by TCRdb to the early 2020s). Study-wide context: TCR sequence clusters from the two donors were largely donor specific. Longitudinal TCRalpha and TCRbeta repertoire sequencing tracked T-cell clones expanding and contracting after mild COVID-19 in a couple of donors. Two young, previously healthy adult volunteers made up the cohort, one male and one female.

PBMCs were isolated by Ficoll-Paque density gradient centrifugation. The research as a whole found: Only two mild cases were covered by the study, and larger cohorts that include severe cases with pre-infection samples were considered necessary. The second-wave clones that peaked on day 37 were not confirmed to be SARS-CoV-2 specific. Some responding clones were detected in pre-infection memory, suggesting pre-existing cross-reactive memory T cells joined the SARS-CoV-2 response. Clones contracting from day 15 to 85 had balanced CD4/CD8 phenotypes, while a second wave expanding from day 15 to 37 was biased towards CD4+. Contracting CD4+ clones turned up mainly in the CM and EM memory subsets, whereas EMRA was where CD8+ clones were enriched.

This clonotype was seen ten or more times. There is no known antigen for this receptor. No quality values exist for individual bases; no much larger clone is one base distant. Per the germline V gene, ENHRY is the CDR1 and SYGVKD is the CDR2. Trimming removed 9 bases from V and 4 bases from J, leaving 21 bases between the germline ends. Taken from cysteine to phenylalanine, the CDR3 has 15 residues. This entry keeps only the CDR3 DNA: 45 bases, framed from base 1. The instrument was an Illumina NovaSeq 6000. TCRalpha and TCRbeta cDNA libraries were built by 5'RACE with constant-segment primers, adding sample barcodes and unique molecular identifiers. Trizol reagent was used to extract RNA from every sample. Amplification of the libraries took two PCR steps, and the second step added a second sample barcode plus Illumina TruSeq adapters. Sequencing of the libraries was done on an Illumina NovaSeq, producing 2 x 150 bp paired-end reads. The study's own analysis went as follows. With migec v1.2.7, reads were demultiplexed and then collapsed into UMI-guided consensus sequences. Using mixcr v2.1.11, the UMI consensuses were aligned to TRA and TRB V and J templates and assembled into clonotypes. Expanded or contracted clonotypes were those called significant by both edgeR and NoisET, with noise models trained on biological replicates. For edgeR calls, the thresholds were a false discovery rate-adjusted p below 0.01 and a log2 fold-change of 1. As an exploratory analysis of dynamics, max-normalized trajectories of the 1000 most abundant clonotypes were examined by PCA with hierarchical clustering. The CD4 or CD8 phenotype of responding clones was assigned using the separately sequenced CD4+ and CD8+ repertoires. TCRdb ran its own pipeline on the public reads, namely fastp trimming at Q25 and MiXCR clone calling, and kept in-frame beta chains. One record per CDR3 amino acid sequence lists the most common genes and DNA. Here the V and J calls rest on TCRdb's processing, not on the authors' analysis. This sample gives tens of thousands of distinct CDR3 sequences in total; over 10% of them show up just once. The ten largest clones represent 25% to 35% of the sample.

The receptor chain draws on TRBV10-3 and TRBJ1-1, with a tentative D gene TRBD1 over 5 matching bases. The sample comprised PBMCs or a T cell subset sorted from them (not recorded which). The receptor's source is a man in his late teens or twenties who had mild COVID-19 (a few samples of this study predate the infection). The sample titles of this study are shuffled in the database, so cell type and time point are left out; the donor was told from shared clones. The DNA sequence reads TGTGCCATAGGGACGGCCGCCCGGCGGGGCACTGAAGCTTTCTTT. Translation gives CAIGTAARRGTEAFF.